Following are 10 T cell receptor beta chains from one sample sequenced in a study of blood T cell repertoires in COVID-19. Here immunoSEQ multiplex PCR was the method, and the copy in TCRdb shows in-frame clones only, minus some. This table has 150,000 to 200,000 clones, almost 80% appearing once. Sequencing was performed on peripheral blood. The receptor set was obtained from a woman in her 70s with acute or convalescent COVID-19.

The chain is built from TRBV5-6 and TRBJ1-2; 8 bases are shared with TRBD1. The CDR3 extends over 13 amino acids. The V segment lost 6 bases and the J segment 5 bases; nucleotides outside the gene matches: 6. Germline CDR1 reads SGHDT; CDR2 reads YYEEEE. The CDR3 here is CASTPRTGYGYTF. The CDR3, as DNA: TGTGCCAGCACCCCAAGGACAGGGTATGGCTACACCTTC.

The V and J genes are TRBV28 and TRBJ1-1; possible D gene TRBD1, 5 bases. This CDR3 spans 15 amino acids. Germline loops: CDR1 MDHEN, CDR2 SYDVKM. Trimming shortened V by 0 bases and J by 4 bases, and 12 bases separated the two germline ends. CDR3 loop: CASSLWVVQGTEAFF. For the CDR3, the DNA is TGTGCCAGCAGTTTATGGGTGGTTCAGGGCACTGAAGCTTTCTTT.

The V and J genes are TRBV5-4 and TRBJ2-1; 8 nucleotides match TRBD2. This CDR3 has 15 residues. The germline CDR1 and CDR2 sequences are SGHNT and YYREEE (reference sequence). Trimming took 0 bases from V and 5 from J; bases not matched to a gene: 4. As DNA, the CDR3 is TGTGCCAGCAGCTTGGGACTAGCGCAGCACAATGAGCAGTTCTTC. This codes for CASSLGLAQHNEQFF. The entire variable domain, with the rest obtained from reference TRBV5-4 and TRBJ2-1, is as follows: ETGVTQSPTHLIKTRGQQVTLRCSSQSGHNTVSWYQQALGQGPQFIFQYYREEENGRGNFPPRFSGLQFPNYSSELNVNALELDDSALYLCASSLGLAQHNEQFFGPGTRLTVL.

The rearrangement links TRBV7-8 to TRBJ2-1; 9 bases align to TRBD1. The V gene end was trimmed by 5 bases and the J gene end by 9 bases; junction bases not matched to a gene: 8. CDR3 length equals 14 residues. Per the germline V gene, CDR1 is SGHVS and CDR2 is FQNEAQ. The CDR3 sequence is CASSRQGELSEQFF. The CDR3 coding sequence is TGTGCCAGCAGCCGACAGGGGGAGCTCAGTGAGCAGTTCTTC.

Here the CDR3 reads CASSSRTSGTLSYNEQFF. Written as DNA, the CDR3 is TGTGCCAGCAGCTCGAGGACTAGCGGGACCCTCTCCTACAATGAGCAGTTCTTC. This sequence joins TRBV7-3 and TRBJ2-1; TRBD2 matches at 12 bases. Germline CDR1 reads SGHTA; CDR2 reads FQGTGA. Trimming at V came to 4 bases and at J to 0 bases, leaving 7 bases not matched to a gene. The CDR3 sequence is 18 residues long.

This chain links TRBV14 with TRBJ2-5; D is uncertain. CDR3 length equals 14 residues. The germline CDR1 and CDR2 sequences are SGHDN and FVKESK. V was clipped by 0 bases and J by 2 bases, with 7 bases between them. CDR3 DNA: TGTGCCAGCAGCCAAGATTTGTATCAAGAGACCCAGTACTTC. Amino acid sequence: CASSQDLYQETQYF.

The rearrangement links TRBV12-3 or TRBV12-4 to TRBJ1-5; weak D call: TRBD1 (5 bases). V was pared by 3 bases and J by 9 bases, with 12 bases between. The CDR3 has 13 residues. Written as DNA, the CDR3 is TGTGCCAGCAGTTTGGGGGGTTATAGGCCCCAGCATTTT. Residues: CASSLGGYRPQHF.

V usage is TRBV30 and J usage is TRBJ1-1; 7 bases map to TRBD1. The V and J ends lost 1 base and 0 bases, in that order; junction bases with no gene match: 5. Germline CDR1 is GTSNPN and CDR2 is SVGIG (reference sequence). The CDR3 loop spans 15 amino acids. In DNA form, the CDR3 reads TGTGCCTGGAGTGGGGGACAGCAAATGAACACTGAAGCTTTCTTT. Residues: CAWSGGQQMNTEAFF.

This clone has just one count. The CDR3 DNA reads as TGTGCCAGCAGCTCGATCACTAACAATGAGCAGTTCTTC. It specifies CASSSITNNEQFF. This chain uses TRBV7-8 with TRBJ2-1; D is undetermined. V was clipped by 4 bases and J by 5 bases, with 9 bases between them. The CDR3 covers 13 residues. The germline V gene has CDR1 SGHVS and CDR2 FQNEAQ.

V usage is TRBV7-9 and J usage is TRBJ2-2; possible D gene TRBD2, 6 bases. Germline lookup yields CDR1 SEHNR and CDR2 FQNEAQ (reference sequence). The CDR3 sequence is 16 residues long. V was clipped by 1 base and J by 0 bases, with 9 bases between them. CDR3 loop: CASSLVTGANTGELFF. CDR3 in DNA: TGTGCCAGCAGCTTAGTGACGGGAGCGAACACCGGGGAGCTGTTTTTT.